This T cell receptor beta chain appears in the sequencing data of a study of blood T cell repertoires in COVID-19. Study summary: Sites in the United States, Italy and Spain provided acute and convalescent COVID-19 samples. In each case, the material was cDNA or gDNA derived from T cells, B-cell-depleted T cells, or PBMCs.

This clone was seen a single time. The CDR3 totals 16 residues. The V end lost 1 base, the J end lost 0 bases, and 13 bases lay between the germline ends. From germline, CDR1 is SGHRS and CDR2 YFSETQ. In the original analysis: Estimation of nucleated cell counts was performed using reference gene primer amplification. Profiled with immunoSEQ multiplex PCR; TCRdb holds only in-frame clones, not every one. The DNA was the basis for D and trimming; V, J and clone size are from that table. Counted here are about 270,000 clones, more than 65% occurring once; the ten biggest clones make up 2.5% to 3.5%. Sequencing input: peripheral blood. The chain has TRBV5-1 and TRBJ1-1, with a weak D call TRBD1 (5 bases). This TCR was recovered from a woman aged 18-35 years with acute or convalescent COVID-19. This chain's CDR3 is CASSLWWGDMNTEAFF. In nucleotides, the CDR3 is TGCGCCAGCAGCTTGTGGTGGGGGGATATGAACACTGAAGCTTTCTTT.